The rows below give T cell receptor beta chains drawn from one sample of a study of cytomegalovirus exposure and HLA in healthy donors. Repertoires were generated with immunoSEQ multiplex PCR, while TCRdb's copy carries only in-frame clones and drops some. The table shows around 150,000 clones, with 65% to 85% occurring only once. The sequenced sample was PBMCs. The receptor source for this set is a middle-aged man in good health and CMV-seropositive. The CDR3 runs from the conserved cysteine through the conserved F or W. A D gene is named only where the DNA matches it firmly. A clone size is listed for some rows: how often the clone was seen (once, few, many), or a class if it is expanded.

size	V	J	D	CDR3	DNA
-	TRBV30	TRBJ2-1	TRBD1	CAWSPGQEYNEQFF	TGTGCCTGGTCCCCGGGACAGGAGTACAATGAGCAGTTCTTC
-	TRBV20-1	TRBJ2-3	TRBD2	CRGVAGTAQYF	TGCAGGGGGGTAGCGGGGACGGCGCAGTATTTT
-	TRBV30	TRBJ1-1	TRBD1	CAWNRDRDTEAFF	TGTGCCTGGAATCGGGACAGGGACACTGAAGCTTTCTTT
-	TRBV18	TRBJ1-2	TRBD1	CASSGGQGSGAYGYTF	TGTGCCAGCTCAGGGGGACAGGGAAGCGGTGCCTATGGCTACACCTTC
-	TRBV29-1	TRBJ2-7	TRBD1	CSVGDRGIYEQYF	TGCAGCGTTGGGGACAGGGGAATATACGAGCAGTACTTC
-	TRBV18	TRBJ2-7	-	CASSPRGGSSYEQYF	TGTGCCAGCTCACCACGAGGAGGGAGCTCCTACGAGCAGTACTTC
-	TRBV15	TRBJ1-5	-	CATSRDGGPNQPQHF	TGTGCCACCAGCAGAGATGGCGGGCCCAATCAGCCCCAGCATTTT
-	TRBV4-3	TRBJ2-5	-	CASSQDRWASETQYF	TGCGCCAGCAGCCAAGACAGGTGGGCCTCTGAGACCCAGTACTTC
-	TRBV7-8	TRBJ1-2	TRBD1	CASSLPTGEGYTF	TGTGCCAGCAGCTTACCGACAGGGGAGGGCTACACCTTC
-	TRBV29-1	TRBJ1-1	-	CSATTRNTEAFF	TGCAGCGCAACCACAAGGAACACTGAAGCTTTCTTT
-	TRBV7-2	TRBJ2-7	TRBD2	CASSLTSGGTYEQYF	TGTGCCAGCAGCTTGACTAGCGGGGGGACCTACGAGCAGTACTTC
-	TRBV7-8	TRBJ1-1	-	CASSLVGGTLTEAFF	TGTGCCAGCAGCTTAGTGGGAGGGACTCTCACTGAAGCTTTCTTT
few	TRBV19	TRBJ1-2	-	CASSIARRAVYGYTF	TGTGCCAGTAGTATAGCCCGGCGGGCAGTTTATGGCTACACCTTC
-	TRBV16	TRBJ1-2	-	CASSSRRQSYTF	TGTGCCAGCAGCTCACGAAGACAAAGCTACACCTTC
once	TRBV5-1	TRBJ1-4	TRBD1	CASSLNRDSLKLFF	TGCGCCAGCAGCTTAAACCGGGACAGCCTAAAACTGTTTTTT
-	TRBV5-3	TRBJ2-7	-	CARSLDRAPLEQYF	TGTGCCAGAAGCTTGGACAGGGCCCCCCTCGAGCAGTACTTC
-	TRBV21-1	TRBJ2-7	-	CARHPRGTGTEQYF	TGTGCCAGGCACCCCCGTGGGACAGGGACCGAGCAGTACTTC
-	TRBV6-5	TRBJ1-4	TRBD1	CASSYRGQANEKLFF	TGTGCCAGCAGTTACAGGGGGCAGGCTAATGAAAAACTGTTTTTT
once	TRBV6-5	TRBJ2-7	TRBD1	CASSPDRVTCAQYF	TGTGCCAGCAGCCCGGACAGGGTGACTTGCGCGCAGTACTTC
once	TRBV15	TRBJ1-4	-	CATSYGNNEKLFF	TGTGCCACCAGTTACGGGAATAATGAAAAACTGTTTTTT
-	TRBV25-1	TRBJ1-2	-	CASREDGANYGYTF	TGTGCCAGCAGGGAAGATGGGGCAAACTATGGCTACACCTTC
-	TRBV9	TRBJ1-2	TRBD1	CASTRTGGGYTF	TGTGCCAGCACCAGGACAGGGGGTGGCTACACCTTC
-	TRBV7-6	TRBJ1-4	TRBD1	CASSVRPTGEKLFF	TGTGCCAGCAGCGTCCGCCCGACAGGGGAGAAACTGTTTTTT
-	TRBV6-5	TRBJ2-3	-	CASSRGIADTQYF	TGTGCCAGCAGTAGGGGGATAGCAGATACGCAGTATTTT
-	TRBV19	TRBJ2-5	TRBD2	CASSNLAGGSETQYF	TGTGCCAGTAGTAACCTAGCGGGGGGATCGGAGACCCAGTACTTC
-	TRBV5-6	TRBJ2-7	-	CATRGSHSYEQYF	TGTGCCACCCGGGGGAGTCACTCCTACGAGCAGTACTTC
-	TRBV9	TRBJ1-1	-	CASANQGQRNTEAFF	TGTGCCAGCGCCAATCAAGGACAGAGGAACACTGAAGCTTTCTTT
-	TRBV6-6	TRBJ2-7	-	CASATERTTYEQYF	TGTGCCAGCGCCACGGAGAGGACAACTTACGAGCAGTACTTC
-	TRBV15	TRBJ1-5	TRBD1	CATSRDLDRERPQHF	TGTGCCACCAGCAGAGATCTGGACAGGGAGCGGCCCCAGCATTTT
-	TRBV30	TRBJ1-3	-	CAWSVSALGNTIYF	TGTGCCTGGAGTGTAAGCGCGCTCGGAAACACCATATATTTT
-	TRBV6-1	TRBJ1-3	-	CASSPWGEGNTIYF	TGTGCCAGCAGCCCCTGGGGGGAAGGAAACACCATATATTTT
-	TRBV18	TRBJ1-6	TRBD1	CASSLDRGAYNSPLHF	TGTGCCAGCTCACTCGACAGGGGAGCCTATAATTCACCCCTCCACTTT
-	TRBV5-5	TRBJ1-1	-	CASSPRGAGNTEAFF	TGTGCCAGCAGCCCCCGGGGGGCGGGGAACACTGAAGCTTTCTTT
-	TRBV19	TRBJ1-1	-	CASSIEGTNPRDTEAFF	TGTGCCAGTAGTATAGAAGGTACCAACCCGCGGGACACTGAAGCTTTCTTT
-	TRBV27	TRBJ2-2	-	CASSYGSHTGELFF	TGTGCCAGCAGTTACGGGAGTCACACCGGGGAGCTGTTTTTT
-	TRBV19	TRBJ1-5	TRBD1	CASSIAGQSFNQPQHF	TGTGCCAGTAGTATAGCGGGACAGAGCTTCAATCAGCCCCAGCATTTT
-	TRBV9	TRBJ2-1	-	CASSPVVEAGRYNEQFF	TGTGCCAGCAGCCCGGTAGTTGAGGCAGGGAGGTACAATGAGCAGTTCTTC
-	TRBV2	TRBJ1-3	-	CASRAGSGPGNTIYF	TGTGCCAGCAGGGCGGGGTCGGGCCCTGGAAACACCATATATTTT
-	TRBV7-9	TRBJ2-1	TRBD2	CASSPLAGGPGEQFF	TGTGCCAGCAGCCCCCTAGCGGGGGGGCCTGGGGAGCAGTTCTTC
-	TRBV5-1	TRBJ1-1	-	CASSLQGNTEAFF	TGCGCCAGCAGCTTACAGGGAAACACTGAAGCTTTCTTT
-	TRBV20-1	TRBJ2-5	-	CSARNAETQYF	TGCAGTGCTAGAAATGCGGAGACCCAGTACTTC
-	TRBV6-1	TRBJ2-5	-	CASRLQGTQETQYF	TGTGCCAGCAGACTTCAGGGTACCCAAGAGACCCAGTACTTC
few	TRBV29-1	TRBJ1-1	-	CSAEAGALGTEAFF	TGCAGCGCCGAGGCGGGGGCCCTAGGCACTGAAGCTTTCTTT
-	TRBV30	TRBJ1-1	TRBD1	CAWSTRTGEINTEAFF	TGTGCCTGGAGCACCCGGACAGGAGAGATTAACACTGAAGCTTTCTTT
few	TRBV27	TRBJ2-7	-	CASSLNPSGEQYF	TGTGCCAGCAGCCTGAACCCCTCGGGCGAGCAGTACTTC
-	TRBV7-6	TRBJ2-2	TRBD2	CASSPPSGGPNTGELFF	TGTGCCAGCAGCCCACCCAGCGGGGGGCCGAACACCGGGGAGCTGTTTTTT